These T cell receptor beta chains were read from a single sample in a study of patients and donors after allogeneic stem cell transplantation. TCRdb analysed the RT-PCR reads with MiXCR anew, one entry per CDR3 protein. The sample lists some 880,000 distinct CDR3 sequences; about 20% were seen once. The sequencing sample was made of blood, either unsorted or a sorted T cell fraction (not recorded which). The receptors were sampled from a human donor who was either an allogeneic HSCT recipient or a stem cell or donor lymphocyte infusion donor (not recorded which). It is not recorded whose cells these are; they may come from a transplant donor. Both conserved end residues are part of each CDR3. Fields, in order: D gene, clone size, J gene, V gene, CDR3 DNA, CDR3 protein. D genes are given only for firm matches. Not all rows give a size; the values are once, few, many and, for expanded clones, a class.

d_gene: .; abundance: .; j_gene: TRBJ2-4; v_gene: TRBV12-3/TRBV12-4; CDR3nt: TGTGCCAGCAGCTCGGCCCAACAGGGGGGGGACATTCAGTACTTC; CDR3aa: CASSSAQQGGDIQYF
d_gene: .; abundance: .; j_gene: TRBJ2-1; v_gene: TRBV30; CDR3nt: TGTGCCTGGAGAACCCCCCTTCTGAGCTCCTACAATGAGCAGTTCTTC; CDR3aa: CAWRTPLLSSYNEQFF
d_gene: .; abundance: few; j_gene: TRBJ1-5; v_gene: TRBV23-1; CDR3nt: TGCGCCAGGGTAACAGGGACGGGTCAGCCCCAGCATTTT; CDR3aa: CARVTGTGQPQHF
d_gene: .; abundance: many; j_gene: TRBJ2-1; v_gene: TRBV12-3/TRBV12-4; CDR3nt: TGTGCCAGCAGTTTGGGACTGCTATACAATGAGCAGTTCTTC; CDR3aa: CASSLGLLYNEQFF
d_gene: TRBD2; abundance: few; j_gene: TRBJ2-1; v_gene: TRBV5-1; CDR3nt: TGCGCCAGCAGTTTCGGACTAGCGGGAGAATACAATGAGCAGTTCTTC; CDR3aa: CASSFGLAGEYNEQFF
d_gene: .; abundance: once; j_gene: TRBJ1-2; v_gene: TRBV12-3/TRBV12-4; CDR3nt: .; CDR3aa: CAIQRGYGCTF
d_gene: .; abundance: .; j_gene: TRBJ1-2; v_gene: TRBV12-3/TRBV12-4; CDR3nt: TGTGCCAGCAGTTCCCGCGGGGACGGGGCAGGGTATGGCTACACCTTC; CDR3aa: CASSSRGDGAGYGYTF
d_gene: TRBD2; abundance: .; j_gene: TRBJ2-5; v_gene: TRBV5-6; CDR3nt: TGTGCCAGCAGCGCGCCGGGACTAGGAGGAGAGACCCAGTACTTC; CDR3aa: CASSAPGLGGETQYF
d_gene: .; abundance: .; j_gene: TRBJ2-5; v_gene: TRBV21-1; CDR3nt: TGTGCCAGCAGCAAAGCGCTTTTGAAACAGCTACAAGAGACCCAGTACTTC; CDR3aa: CASSKALLKQLQETQYF
d_gene: .; abundance: .; j_gene: TRBJ2-7; v_gene: TRBV7-9; CDR3nt: TGTGCCAGCAGCTTAGTGTCCAGGGCCTCCTACGAGCAGTACTTC; CDR3aa: CASSLVSRASYEQYF
d_gene: TRBD1; abundance: few; j_gene: TRBJ2-3; v_gene: TRBV9; CDR3nt: TGTGCCAGCAGCCTTAGCAGGGGGCTCCATTCCACAGATACGCAGTATTTT; CDR3aa: CASSLSRGLHSTDTQYF
d_gene: TRBD1; abundance: many; j_gene: TRBJ1-3; v_gene: TRBV12-3/TRBV12-4; CDR3nt: TGTGCCAGCAGTGGATGGACAGGGCCCTCTGGAAACACCATATATTTT; CDR3aa: CASSGWTGPSGNTIYF
d_gene: TRBD1; abundance: .; j_gene: TRBJ2-7; v_gene: TRBV7-8; CDR3nt: TGTGCCAGCAGCTTTCGTTCTGGCAGGGGGAAGGAATCCTACGAGCAGTACTTC; CDR3aa: CASSFRSGRGKESYEQYF
d_gene: .; abundance: few; j_gene: TRBJ1-5; v_gene: TRBV20-1; CDR3nt: TGCAGTGCTAGAGTCTCAGACTATAGCAATCAGCCCCAGCATTTT; CDR3aa: CSARVSDYSNQPQHF
d_gene: TRBD2; abundance: .; j_gene: TRBJ2-1; v_gene: TRBV12-3/TRBV12-4; CDR3nt: TGTGCCAGCAGCGGACGGCGGGGGGCCAGTAATGAGCAGTTCTTC; CDR3aa: CASSGRRGASNEQFF
d_gene: TRBD1; abundance: .; j_gene: TRBJ2-7; v_gene: TRBV27; CDR3nt: TGTGCCAGCAGATACTTTCCGGGGACAGGGTCCTACGAGCAGTACTTC; CDR3aa: CASRYFPGTGSYEQYF
d_gene: .; abundance: .; j_gene: TRBJ2-1; v_gene: TRBV3-1; CDR3nt: TGTGCCAGCAGCCAAGGAGCGCGAGGGAACAATGAGCAGTTCTTC; CDR3aa: CASSQGARGNNEQFF
d_gene: TRBD1; abundance: .; j_gene: TRBJ2-3; v_gene: TRBV7-2; CDR3nt: TGTGCCAGCAGCTTTTCCGGGACAGGGGGCACAGATACGCAGTATTTT; CDR3aa: CASSFSGTGGTDTQYF
d_gene: TRBD1; abundance: few; j_gene: TRBJ2-1; v_gene: TRBV6-2/TRBV6-3; CDR3nt: TGTGCCAGCAGTTACTCGGGACAGGGGGCAAACAATGAGCAGTTCTTC; CDR3aa: CASSYSGQGANNEQFF
d_gene: TRBD2; abundance: few; j_gene: TRBJ2-2; v_gene: TRBV6-5; CDR3nt: TGTGCCAGCAGTTACTTGGGACTAGCGGGGGCCGGGGAGCTGTTTTTT; CDR3aa: CASSYLGLAGAGELFF
d_gene: .; abundance: few; j_gene: TRBJ1-2; v_gene: TRBV6-4; CDR3nt: TGTGCCAGCAGTGACTCCTACATGGGCGGCTACACCTTC; CDR3aa: CASSDSYMGGYTF
d_gene: .; abundance: .; j_gene: TRBJ2-4; v_gene: TRBV20-1; CDR3nt: TGCAGTGCTAACCCGGACTCTTCGGGAGTCAAAAACATTCAGTACTTC; CDR3aa: CSANPDSSGVKNIQYF
d_gene: TRBD1; abundance: .; j_gene: TRBJ2-2; v_gene: TRBV5-1; CDR3nt: TGCGCCAGCAGCTCGGCAGGACTTAAGACAGGGCAAACCGGGGAGCTGTTTTTT; CDR3aa: CASSSAGLKTGQTGELFF
d_gene: .; abundance: .; j_gene: TRBJ2-3; v_gene: TRBV9; CDR3nt: TGTGCCAGCAGCATAGGATCAGCCCGCGGGACAGATACGCAGTATTTT; CDR3aa: CASSIGSARGTDTQYF
d_gene: .; abundance: .; j_gene: TRBJ2-1; v_gene: TRBV20-1; CDR3nt: TGCAGTGCATCACAGGCCGTCGATGAGCAGTTCTTC; CDR3aa: CSASQAVDEQFF
d_gene: .; abundance: many; j_gene: TRBJ2-7; v_gene: TRBV29-1; CDR3nt: TGCAGCGTTCTGACAACCTACGAGCAGTACTTC; CDR3aa: CSVLTTYEQYF
d_gene: TRBD1; abundance: .; j_gene: TRBJ1-2; v_gene: TRBV6-1; CDR3nt: TGTGCCAGCAGGACGGACAGGCTCCATGGCTACACCTTC; CDR3aa: CASRTDRLHGYTF
d_gene: .; abundance: few; j_gene: TRBJ1-2; v_gene: TRBV29-1; CDR3nt: TGCAGCGTTGAAGCTCGTGTGGGGGGAGGCGGCTACACCTTC; CDR3aa: CSVEARVGGGGYTF
d_gene: .; abundance: .; j_gene: TRBJ2-3; v_gene: TRBV28; CDR3nt: TGTGCCAGCAGCCCGCCTCTAACAGATACGCAGTATTTT; CDR3aa: CASSPPLTDTQYF
d_gene: .; abundance: few; j_gene: TRBJ1-4; v_gene: TRBV20-1; CDR3nt: TGCAGTGCTAGAGATCAAATGTTGGGAGACGGAAAACTGTTTTTT; CDR3aa: CSARDQMLGDGKLFF
d_gene: .; abundance: .; j_gene: TRBJ2-7; v_gene: TRBV12-3/TRBV12-4; CDR3nt: TGTGCCAGTAGACAGGCGAATCTCTACGAGCAGTACTTC; CDR3aa: CASRQANLYEQYF
d_gene: .; abundance: .; j_gene: TRBJ2-3; v_gene: TRBV12-5; CDR3nt: TGTGCTAGTGCCAAAGATCCGGGAACAGATACGCAGTATTTT; CDR3aa: CASAKDPGTDTQYF
d_gene: TRBD1; abundance: few; j_gene: TRBJ1-6; v_gene: TRBV12-3/TRBV12-4; CDR3nt: TGTGCCAGCAGTGGGGACAGGGGCGCAAATTCACCCCTCCACTTT; CDR3aa: CASSGDRGANSPLHF
d_gene: TRBD1; abundance: many; j_gene: TRBJ1-5; v_gene: TRBV6-1; CDR3nt: TGTGCCAGCAGCAGGGACAGGGACAATCAGCCCCAGCATTTT; CDR3aa: CASSRDRDNQPQHF
d_gene: TRBD1; abundance: .; j_gene: TRBJ1-4; v_gene: TRBV19; CDR3nt: TGTGCCAGTAGTGACCGGGACAGCAGTAGAAAACTGTTTTTT; CDR3aa: CASSDRDSSRKLFF
d_gene: .; abundance: .; j_gene: TRBJ2-7; v_gene: TRBV20-1; CDR3nt: TGCAGTGCTATCCTGAGGGGGGGGAAGAATTACGAGCAGTACTTC; CDR3aa: CSAILRGGKNYEQYF
d_gene: TRBD2; abundance: .; j_gene: TRBJ2-3; v_gene: TRBV28; CDR3nt: TGTGCCAGCAGGCTAGCGGCCCCGGATACGCAGTATTTT; CDR3aa: CASRLAAPDTQYF
d_gene: .; abundance: .; j_gene: TRBJ2-7; v_gene: TRBV7-9; CDR3nt: TGTGCCAGCAGCTTCACACCCATCGGAAGTACCTACGAGCAGTACTTC; CDR3aa: CASSFTPIGSTYEQYF
d_gene: TRBD2; abundance: few; j_gene: TRBJ2-7; v_gene: TRBV12-3/TRBV12-4; CDR3nt: TGTGCCAGCAGTCCTCAGTCGCGGGAGGCGAACTACGAGCAGTACTTC; CDR3aa: CASSPQSREANYEQYF
d_gene: .; abundance: few; j_gene: TRBJ2-7; v_gene: TRBV13; CDR3nt: TGTGCCAGCAGCTTAGGCGGTTCAGGGACCTGGGAGCAGTACTTC; CDR3aa: CASSLGGSGTWEQYF
d_gene: .; abundance: once; j_gene: TRBJ2-2; v_gene: TRBV12-3/TRBV12-4; CDR3nt: TGTGCCAGCAGTTTGGTGGGGGGGCAAAACGGGGAGCTGTTTTTT; CDR3aa: CASSLVGGQNGELFF
d_gene: TRBD1; abundance: .; j_gene: TRBJ2-5; v_gene: TRBV15; CDR3nt: TGTGCCACCAGCAGAGATCTGGGACAGCGCTTCGGAGAGACCCAGTACTTC; CDR3aa: CATSRDLGQRFGETQYF
d_gene: TRBD1; abundance: many; j_gene: TRBJ1-1; v_gene: TRBV7-3; CDR3nt: TGTGCCAGCAGCTCGACAGGGGAAAAGAACACTGAAGCTTTCTTT; CDR3aa: CASSSTGEKNTEAFF
d_gene: TRBD1; abundance: .; j_gene: TRBJ2-5; v_gene: TRBV12-3/TRBV12-4; CDR3nt: TGTGCCAGCAGCACCGGGACAGGTTACCAAGAGACCCAGTACTTC; CDR3aa: CASSTGTGYQETQYF
d_gene: .; abundance: .; j_gene: TRBJ1-5; v_gene: TRBV20-1; CDR3nt: TGCAGTGCTAGGGTTCCGACAGGCAGCAATCAGCCCCAGCATTTT; CDR3aa: CSARVPTGSNQPQHF
d_gene: .; abundance: few; j_gene: TRBJ1-1; v_gene: TRBV4-1; CDR3nt: TGCGCCAGCAGCCAAGCAGTGAACACTGAAGCTTTCTTT; CDR3aa: CASSQAVNTEAFF
d_gene: .; abundance: .; j_gene: TRBJ2-7; v_gene: TRBV15; CDR3nt: TGTGCCACCAGCAGATCCCTGGACTCTGTCTACGAGCAGTACTTC; CDR3aa: CATSRSLDSVYEQYF
d_gene: .; abundance: .; j_gene: TRBJ2-1; v_gene: TRBV20-1; CDR3nt: TGCAGTGCAAAATCCGGGGGGCGGGTGCAAGGGAATGAGCAGTTCTTC; CDR3aa: CSAKSGGRVQGNEQFF
d_gene: .; abundance: .; j_gene: TRBJ2-3; v_gene: TRBV5-1; CDR3nt: TGCGCCAGCAGCTTGGAGGAGGATAAAGATACGCAGTATTTT; CDR3aa: CASSLEEDKDTQYF
d_gene: .; abundance: few; j_gene: TRBJ2-7; v_gene: TRBV27; CDR3nt: TGTGCCAGCAGGGCCCTGGGGCAGTCGTACGAGCAGTACTTC; CDR3aa: CASRALGQSYEQYF
d_gene: .; abundance: .; j_gene: TRBJ1-6; v_gene: TRBV6-1; CDR3nt: TGTGCCAGCAGCCGAGGGACGCCAACCTCCTATAATTCACCCCTCCACTTT; CDR3aa: CASSRGTPTSYNSPLHF
d_gene: TRBD2; abundance: .; j_gene: TRBJ2-5; v_gene: TRBV12-3/TRBV12-4; CDR3nt: TGTGCCAGCATCCTTAGCGGGGGAGTAGAGACCCAGTACTTC; CDR3aa: CASILSGGVETQYF
d_gene: .; abundance: .; j_gene: TRBJ2-3; v_gene: TRBV25-1; CDR3nt: TGTGCCAGCCTGGGGGGACTGGATACGCAGTATTTT; CDR3aa: CASLGGLDTQYF
d_gene: TRBD2; abundance: few; j_gene: TRBJ2-1; v_gene: TRBV28; CDR3nt: TGTGCCAGCAGTTTTCAACTAGCGGGAGAATCCTCCTACAATGAGCAGTTCTTC; CDR3aa: CASSFQLAGESSYNEQFF
d_gene: TRBD2; abundance: few; j_gene: TRBJ2-5; v_gene: TRBV19; CDR3nt: TGTGCCAGTAGTATACTAGCGGACCAAGAGACCCAGTACTTC; CDR3aa: CASSILADQETQYF
d_gene: .; abundance: few; j_gene: TRBJ1-2; v_gene: TRBV20-1; CDR3nt: TGCAGTGCTAGAGAAGCTGACGGCGGCTACACCTTC; CDR3aa: CSAREADGGYTF
d_gene: .; abundance: few; j_gene: TRBJ2-7; v_gene: TRBV30; CDR3nt: TGTGCCTGGAGTGTGGGGGTCTACGAGCAGTACTTC; CDR3aa: CAWSVGVYEQYF
d_gene: .; abundance: few; j_gene: TRBJ2-2; v_gene: TRBV12-3/TRBV12-4; CDR3nt: TGTGCCAGCAGGTCAGGACACCAGAAGAACACCGGGGAGCTGTTTTTT; CDR3aa: CASRSGHQKNTGELFF
d_gene: .; abundance: few; j_gene: TRBJ1-5; v_gene: TRBV12-3/TRBV12-4; CDR3nt: TGTGCCAGCAGTTCGGCTATGGACAATCAGCCCCAGCATTTT; CDR3aa: CASSSAMDNQPQHF